One TCR beta chain is described in this entry. This clonotype was picked up a small number of times. The specificity of this receptor is unknown. No per-base quality is available; no much larger clone lies one base away. The data stem from a study of vaccination and CD4 T cells after COVID-19 (dated by TCRdb to the early 2020s). Regarding the study in general: The convalescent cohort included six males and four females, with two Hispanic individuals, seven Caucasians, two Asians and one multiracial person. Participants got two doses of the Pfizer-BioNTech BNT162b2 vaccine (n=8) or two doses of the Moderna mRNA-1273 vaccine (n=2). Post-COVID blood samples from convalescent patients were collected a median of around 110 days after diagnosis, with a range of roughly 35 to 180 days. Post-vaccine blood samples were obtained a median of approximately 70 days after the second vaccine dose, with a range of roughly 12 to 250 days. For stimulating the cultures, overlapping spike peptide pools were used, derived from SARS-CoV-2 as well as from the common cold coronaviruses HCoV-NL63, HCoV-OC43 and HCoV-229E. Control cultures used a CEFX viral epitope pool as positive control, an HIV-1 Nef peptide pool as negative control, or no peptide. In around nine COVID-19 convalescent patients and a few infection-naive healthy vaccine recipients, the spike-specific CD4+ TCR repertoire before mRNA vaccination was compared with the repertoire after mRNA vaccination. At the TCR clonotype level, an earlier paper using these donors assessed memory CD4+ T cell crossreactivity between SARS-CoV-2 and common cold coronavirus spike proteins.

Broad study findings and their caveats: An increase in the median number of SARS-CoV-2-reactive clonotypes from approximately 21 after infection to 38 after vaccination was observed, but the change was not found to be significant. Of the vaccine-specific clones in convalescent patients, 304 of 307, or nearly all, reacted only to SARS-CoV-2 spike and did not cross-react with common cold coronaviruses. The study included relatively few convalescent patients and did not analyze early timepoints after natural infection. Among convalescent patients, a median roughly 90% of the SARS-CoV-2-reactive clones seen after vaccination appeared only after vaccination, which suggests priming specific to the vaccine.

The sample's treatment or condition label is to be understood as: roughly ten-day PBMC culture with coronavirus spike peptide pools or control peptides (ViraFEST assay). CD4+ T cells from unexposed donors were collected before the COVID-19 pandemic (2011-2018). The ViraFEST assay was used in the study, in which antigen-specific T cells were expanded with peptide pools and expanded clonotypes were subsequently identified by TCR sequencing. Under 2.5 million PBMCs per well were cultured in IMDM with roughly 5.2% human AB serum and roughly 9.3 IU/ml IL-2, plus 10 ug/ml peptide pools. Half of the culture medium was replaced with fresh IL-2-containing medium on days 3 and 7. After about 11 days of culture, CD4+ T cells were isolated by negative selection using the EasySep CD4+ T cell isolation kit. Unexposed donor CD4+ T cells were tested for reactivity to SARS-CoV-2 S and N and four common cold coronavirus spike pools, as cell number allowed. Ficoll-Paque Plus gradient centrifugation was used to isolate PBMCs from whole blood, and the isolated PBMCs were then either used fresh or cryopreserved at -140C. In general, triplicate wells were set up for every culture condition. Leukapheresis product for the unexposed donors was purchased commercially.

To prepare the library, PCR was applied. At the Johns Hopkins FTIC core, DNA from the cultured CD4+ T cells underwent TCR sequencing with the Oncomine TCR Beta short-read assay. Genomic DNA was extracted from the cultured CD4+ T cells with the QIAamp micro DNA kit. Oncomine TCR Beta libraries from cultured CD4+ T cells were pooled using unique dual indexes and sequenced on an Illumina iSeq 100. Processing in the source paper ran as follows. Non-productive sequences were removed, and CDR3s that did not start with C, did not end with F or W, or were shorter than 7 amino acids were discarded. The MANAFEST web application identified antigen-specific clonotypes by comparing peptide-stimulated wells against reference wells and other culture wells. Positive clones required FDR below 0.05, an odds ratio above 5, and productive frequency above 0.1% in at least two of three replicate wells. A clonotype counted as cross-reactive if it showed significant expansion both in the SARS-CoV-2 spike wells and in at least one common cold coronavirus spike condition. Levenshtein distances (stringdist) and unrooted phylogenetic trees (ape) in R version 3.6.1 were used to assess CDR3 homology. TCRdb took the public reads, trimmed them with fastp at Q25, ran MiXCR for clone calling and kept in-frame beta chains. One record per CDR3 amino acid sequence lists the most common genes and DNA. The V and J calls were determined by TCRdb, not by the authors. The table for this sample lists 9,000 to 9,500 distinct CDR3 sequences; around 50% of them were counted only once. Roughly 25% of the sample is taken by the ten largest.

Counted from cysteine to phenylalanine, this CDR3 has 15 amino acids. Solely the CDR3 DNA is kept, with 45 bases framed from the first base. Taken from the germline V gene, the CDR1 and CDR2 loops are SGHTA and FQGNSA. Compared with germline, V lacks 2 bases and J lacks 9 bases; bases without a gene match: 6. This receptor was identified in a human donor in good health. This sequence uses TRBV7-2 and TRBJ1-6; TRBD1 aligns with 8 central bases. What was sequenced was CD4+ T cells from blood, cultured in vitro. The bases read TGTGCCAGCAGCTTACCAGGGGGCCAGGGTTCACCCCTCCACTTT. The resulting protein is CASSLPGGQGSPLHF.